The 18 T cell receptor beta chains below were found in one sample sequenced in a study of T cell repertoires in cytomegalovirus infection. Antigens for these TCRs are unknown. One entry per CDR3 protein, called by TCRdb with MiXCR from the reads. The data show approximately 1,000,000 distinct CDR3 sequences, around 32% seen once. Sequencing used cultured CD8+ T cells from PBMCs, obtained from culture after CMV antigen stimulation. The receptors come from a human donor in good health (CMV status not recorded). Some clones in this sample may be carry-over from other donors' samples.

The V and J genes are TRBV7-8 and TRBJ1-1, with 8 nucleotides matching TRBD1. Per germline, CDR1 SGHVS and CDR2 FQNEAQ. The CDR3 consists of 15 residues. With 0 bases clipped from V and 4 bases from J, the junction kept 4 bases outside the gene matches. The CDR3 reads CASSLARTGFTEAFF. CDR3 DNA sequence: TGTGCCAGCAGCTTAGCGCGGACAGGGTTCACTGAAGCTTTCTTT.

Points on this clonotype: A read error is possible here, since a much larger clone lies one base away. This chain joins TRBV7-2 and TRBJ2-1, with 11 bases that match TRBD2. The CDR3 spans 15 residues. Per the germline V gene, CDR1 is SGHTA and CDR2 is FQGNSA. CDR3 protein: CANSLGTSGRAEQFF. As DNA, the CDR3 is TGTGCCAACAGCTTAGGGACTAGCGGACGGGCTGAGCAGTTCTTC.

The V call is TRBV10-3, the J call TRBJ1-4; D remains unclear. Between the trimmed V and J ends, which lost 8 bases and 4 bases, there was a span of 8 bases. CDR3 length: 12 amino acids. Per the germline V gene, CDR1 is ENHRY and CDR2 is SYGVKD. Written as DNA, the CDR3 is TGTGCCATCCGCAGCCTTAATGAAAAACTGTTTTTT. It encodes CAIRSLNEKLFF.

The CDR3 is CASKGGVSSYEQYF. CDR3 nucleotides: TGTGCCAGCAAGGGCGGGGTGAGCTCCTACGAGCAGTACTTC. The genes are TRBV7-9 and TRBJ2-7; tentatively, D is TRBD2 (6 bases). V lost 7 bases and J lost 0, with 13 bases in between. The CDR3 extends over 14 amino acids. The germline CDR1 and CDR2 sequences are SEHNR and FQNEAQ (reference sequence).

A single count supports this clonotype. The chain recombines TRBV4-1 with TRBJ1-4; D ambiguous. From germline, CDR1 is MGHRA and CDR2 YSYEKL. Trimming pared 3 bases from V and 0 bases from J, leaving 11 bases between. The CDR3 totals 16 residues. The CDR3, as DNA: TGCGCCAGCAGCCATCCAACGGAACCAACTAATGAAAAACTGTTTTTT. Translating gives CASSHPTEPTNEKLFF.

This sequence joins TRBV19 and TRBJ2-7; D unclear. This CDR3 is 14 amino acids long. CDR1 is LNHDA and CDR2 is SQIVND in the germline V gene (reference sequence). V was pared by 5 bases and J by 3 bases, with 14 bases between. Here the CDR3 reads CASSEAKRLYEQYF. The CDR3 DNA follows: TGTGCCAGTAGTGAGGCCAAACGACTCTACGAGCAGTACTTC.

This clonotype was observed many times. CDR3 sequence (DNA): TGTGCCAGCAGTCTTACGCTCCGGGACTACAATGAGCAGTTCTTC. Translation gives CASSLTLRDYNEQFF. The chain recombines TRBV28 with TRBJ2-1, with D perhaps TRBD2 (5 bases). The length of the CDR3 is 15 residues. Germline CDR1 MDHEN, CDR2 SYDVKM. V gave up 5 bases and J gave up 3 bases, with 14 bases separating them.

This clonotype was observed a handful of times. The V and J genes are TRBV12-3 or TRBV12-4 and TRBJ2-1, with D possibly TRBD1 on 5 matching bases. CDR3 length: 14 residues. Trimming stripped 5 bases from V and 7 bases from J, with 15 bases between. The CDR3 DNA follows: TGTGCCAGCAGTCGGACACTTTCGTGGAATGAGCAGTTCTTC. As protein: CASSRTLSWNEQFF.

V usage is TRBV19 and J usage is TRBJ1-2; D gene ambiguous. This CDR3 has 11 residues. V was clipped by 3 bases and J by 3 bases, with 2 bases between them. Germline values: CDR1 LNHDA, CDR2 SQIVND (reference sequence). The CDR3, as DNA: TGTGCCAGTAGTATCGACTATGGCTACACCTTC. It specifies CASSIDYGYTF.

This clonotype appeared many times. The CDR3 region is CASTLAGGPYNEQFF. The CDR3 DNA reads TGTGCCAGCACTTTAGCGGGGGGGCCGTACAATGAGCAGTTCTTC. V usage is TRBV6-5 and J usage is TRBJ2-1; 11 nucleotides line up with TRBD2. V trimming: 7 bases; J trimming: 4 bases; junction bases outside the gene matches: 6. Germline loops: CDR1 MNHEY, CDR2 SVGAGI. The CDR3 loop spans 15 amino acids.

The chain combines TRBV4-3 with TRBJ2-1, with no clear D. Germline assignment: CDR1 LGHNA and CDR2 YSLEER. Trimming left V 0 bases short and J 4 bases short, with 10 bases between. The CDR3 sequence is 15 residues long. CDR3 region: CASSQESLGYNEQFF. CDR3 nucleotides: TGCGCCAGCAGCCAAGAGAGTTTGGGGTACAATGAGCAGTTCTTC.

The table lists this clonotype with a few counts. The rearrangement links TRBV4-2 to TRBJ2-2; weak D call: TRBD1 (6 bases). Germline CDR1 reads LGHNA; CDR2 reads YNFKEQ. The V and J ends lost 2 bases and 1 base respectively, with 14 bases between them. This CDR3 has 17 residues. CDR3 coding DNA: TGTGCCAGCAGCCAATCCTTAGCACAGGGGAACACCGGGGAGCTGTTTTTT. Residues: CASSQSLAQGNTGELFF.

This rearrangement joins TRBV4-1 to TRBJ2-2, with 7 nucleotides matching TRBD1. Trimming took 1 base from V and 9 from J; bases not matched to a gene: 11. There are 16 residues in the CDR3. Germline lookup yields CDR1 MGHRA and CDR2 YSYEKL. CDR3 protein: CASSQVKGQILRELFF. Written as DNA, the CDR3 is TGCGCCAGCAGCCAAGTGAAGGGACAGATCTTAAGGGAGCTGTTTTTT.

This chain links TRBV7-9 with TRBJ2-5; 10 nucleotides line up with TRBD1. Unmatched junction bases numbered 8, after V lost 5 bases and J lost 5 bases. The germline V gene encodes CDR1 SEHNR and CDR2 FQNEAQ (reference sequence). The CDR3 has 15 residues. CDR3 nucleotide sequence: TGTGCCAGCAGCACGGGACAGGGGATTTGGGAGACCCAGTACTTC. This gives the protein CASSTGQGIWETQYF.

The chain carries TRBV12-3 or TRBV12-4 and TRBJ1-2; a weak D match, TRBD1 (5 bases). Trimming took off 1 base at V and 4 bases at J, with 13 bases between the two ends. The CDR3 has 15 amino acids. CDR3: CASSLDRTSFYGYTF. Written as DNA, the CDR3 is TGTGCCAGCAGTTTAGACAGGACAAGCTTCTATGGCTACACCTTC.

This rearrangement joins TRBV10-1 to TRBJ2-7; 7 bases fit TRBD1. The CDR3 length is 15 residues. CDR1 and CDR2 from the germline V gene are WNHNN and SYGVQD (reference sequence). V lost 4 bases, J lost 2 bases, and 8 bases stayed unmatched. DNA for the CDR3: TGCGCCAGCAGTGCATCCGGGACAGCGACCTACGAGCAGTACTTC. Its translation: CASSASGTATYEQYF.

The table lists this clonotype with many counts. Here the CDR3 DNA reads TGTGCCAGCAGTTACTCCGAGACTAAGAACAGGGGTTACTACGAGCAGTACTTC. Translated: CASSYSETKNRGYYEQYF. The chain is built from TRBV6-5 and TRBJ2-7, with 7 bases identical to TRBD1. This CDR3 is 18 amino acids long. Germline V lookup: CDR1 MNHEY, CDR2 SVGAGI. Losses at the gene ends were 0 bases for V and 3 bases for J; bases not matched to a gene: 14.

This clonotype was counted between two and nine times. V usage is TRBV12-3 or TRBV12-4 and J usage is TRBJ1-1; D remains unclear. The CDR3 spans 19 residues. Trimming removed 7 bases at V and 3 bases at J, with 30 bases between. DNA of the CDR3: TGTGCCAGCACTTTTCTCCCGGAGGAGGGCCAAATGTCGGACACTGAAGCTTTCTTT. Protein: CASTFLPEEGQMSDTEAFF.